Sequencing of this TCR beta chain was carried out in a study of identical twins. Points from the study as a whole: Out-of-frame beta sequences exhibited a weaker degree of excess twin sharing. Cord blood's abundant beta clonotypes had fewer insertions, unlike memory repertoires.

It was template switching that added a universal primer site, and there were unique molecular identifiers on the cDNA. A single record per CDR3 protein comes from TCRdb applying MiXCR to the 5' RACE reads. The sample contains about 890,000 distinct CDR3 sequences, approximately 13% of which appear only once. Note on this clonotype: What it binds is unknown.

The CDR3 consists of 15 residues. V trimming: 3 bases; J trimming: 4 bases; junction bases outside the gene matches: 5. CDR1 is SGHRS and CDR2 is YFSETQ in the germline V gene. Another study also made use of these data, one on yellow fever vaccine responses in identical twins. That study reports: Twins reportedly appeared to share part of their vaccine T cell response while keeping part individual.

The TCR originated in a woman aged 18-35 years in good health. The sequenced sample consisted of PBMCs. The chain carries TRBV5-1 and TRBJ1-2, with 11 positions matching TRBD1. For the CDR3, the DNA is TGCGCCAGCAGCTCGCCGGGACAGGGGGGCTATGGCTACACCTTC. It codes for CASSSPGQGGYGYTF.